These T cell receptor beta chains were read from a single sample in a study of early T cells in non-severe SARS-CoV-2 infection. MiXCR, applied by TCRdb to the 5' RACE reads, yields one record per CDR3 protein. The sample contains tens of thousands of distinct CDR3 sequences, around 6.8% of which appear only once. The sequencing sample was made of whole blood. The receptors derive from an adult who was a healthcare worker with PCR-confirmed SARS-CoV-2 infection or an uninfected control (not recorded which). CDR3s include the opening cysteine and the closing phenylalanine or tryptophan. The D gene is left open where the match is weak. For some rows the clone size is stated as once, few or many, or as a class when expanded; others skip it.

j_gene	v_gene	d_gene	abundance	CDR3nt	CDR3aa
TRBJ2-3	TRBV7-9	-	many	TGTGCCAGCAGCTTAGACAGGATCTCCGATACGCAGTATTTT	CASSLDRISDTQYF
TRBJ2-7	TRBV18	TRBD2	few	TGTGCCAGCTCACCGAAGGCTAGCGGGGTTTACGAGCAGTACTTC	CASSPKASGVYEQYF
TRBJ2-2	TRBV12-3/TRBV12-4	TRBD1	-	TGTGCCAGCAGTTTTCAGGGGGCGACCGGGGAGCTGTTTTTT	CASSFQGATGELFF
TRBJ1-5	TRBV5-1	-	-	TGCGCCAGCAGCGCCGGGTCCCTAAATCACCCCCAGCATTTT	CASSAGSLNHPQHF
TRBJ2-7	TRBV11-2	-	many	TGTGCCAGCAGCTTACGGGACGGGGTCGAGCAGTACTTC	CASSLRDGVEQYF
TRBJ2-7	TRBV18	TRBD2	-	TGTGCCAGCTCACCCGGGGGGGGCGACGAGCAGTACTTC	CASSPGGGDEQYF
TRBJ2-3	TRBV29-1	-	-	TGCAGCGTTGGACGGAGCACAGATACGCAGTATTTT	CSVGRSTDTQYF
TRBJ1-1	TRBV5-4	-	-	TGTGCCAGCAGCTTGGAACAGGAACTTGAAGCTTTCTTT	CASSLEQELEAFF
TRBJ1-2	TRBV12-3/TRBV12-4	-	-	TGTGCCAGCGGGCAGGGCCTCAGCGGCTACACCTTC	CASGQGLSGYTF
TRBJ1-5	TRBV12-3/TRBV12-4	TRBD1	few	TGTGCCAGCAGTCTCGGGACAGGACCCAATCAGCCCCAGCATTTT	CASSLGTGPNQPQHF